These 12 T cell receptor beta chains came from one sample sequenced in a study of identical twins. TCRdb re-derived calls from the 5' RACE reads in MiXCR, one entry per CDR3 protein. This table has roughly 230,000 distinct CDR3 sequences, approximately 8.3% appearing once. These sequences were also reported in another study, on yellow fever vaccine responses in identical twins.

The sequenced sample was CD8+ T cells sorted from blood. These receptors all stem from a woman in her late teens or twenties in good health.

About this clonotype: This may arise from a read error, as a much more abundant clone is one base away. This chain uses TRBV4-2 with TRBJ2-3; D unresolved. Trimming shortened V by 1 base and J by 2 bases, and 10 bases separated the two germline ends. Germline-derived CDR1 and CDR2 are LGHNA and YNFKEQ. CDR3 length equals 15 residues. This CDR3 reads CASSQGYWPTDTQYF. In nucleotides, the CDR3 is TGTGCCAGCAGCCAAGGATACTGGCCCACAGATACGCAGTATTTT.

The rearrangement uses TRBV4-1 and TRBJ2-1; D is undetermined. The V and J ends lost 4 bases and 3 bases respectively, with 10 bases between them. This CDR3 spans 14 amino acids. The V gene's germline CDR1 is MGHRA and CDR2 YSYEKL. For the CDR3, the DNA is TGCGCCAGCAGCCCTCCGACTGACTACAATGAGCAGTTCTTC. It is translated as CASSPPTDYNEQFF.

There are many counts of this clonotype. The V call is TRBV6-2 or TRBV6-3, the J call TRBJ2-7; D is unclear. The V and J ends lost 7 bases and 5 bases respectively, with 9 bases between them. The germline gives CDR1 MNHEY, CDR2 SVGEGT. This CDR3 is 11 amino acids long. In DNA, the CDR3 is TGTGCCAGCACCCAAGACCACGAGCAGTACTTC. This codes for CASTQDHEQYF.

This clonotype was seen at least ten times. This chain uses TRBV5-1 with TRBJ2-7; tentative D call: TRBD1 (5 bases). The V gene lost 1 base and the J gene lost 2 bases, with 10 bases spanning the gap. This CDR3 has 14 residues. Germline V gene lookup returns CDR1 SGHRS and CDR2 YFSETQ. CDR3 bases: TGCGCCAGCAGCTTGAGTGGGGCGACCTACGAGCAGTACTTC. Its translation is CASSLSGATYEQYF.

Many counts were recorded for this clonotype. This chain joins TRBV7-9 and TRBJ2-3, with no clear D. The ends were cut back, 5 bases at V and 6 bases at J, with 6 bases in the middle. The CDR3 sequence is 11 residues long. Germline assignment: CDR1 SEHNR and CDR2 FQNEAQ (reference sequence). The CDR3 loop reads CASSAPDTQYF. The CDR3 bases are TGTGCCAGCAGCGCCCCCGATACGCAGTATTTT.

The sample holds many counts of this clonotype. The chain links TRBV6-2 or TRBV6-3 to TRBJ2-1, with 11 bases that match TRBD1. The CDR3 runs to 17 residues. The V gene end was trimmed by 2 bases and the J gene end by 4 bases; junction bases not matched to a gene: 7. Germline values: CDR1 MNHEY, CDR2 SVGEGT. CDR3 in amino acids: CASSYPPGTGGYNEQFF. The DNA of the CDR3 is TGTGCCAGCAGTTACCCACCCGGGACAGGGGGATACAATGAGCAGTTCTTC.

The V and J genes are TRBV5-6 and TRBJ2-7; tentative D call: TRBD1 (5 bases). The V gene's germline CDR1 is SGHDT and CDR2 YYEEEE. The CDR3 has 13 residues. Trimming left V 9 bases short and J 2 bases short, with 15 bases between. The CDR3 DNA reads as TGTGCCATGAGCCTAGGGGTTCCCTACGAGCAGTACTTC. Protein product: CAMSLGVPYEQYF.

The chain recombines TRBV20-1 with TRBJ2-1; 9 bases are shared with TRBD2. The junction had 2 bases not matched to a gene; V was cut back by 1 base and J by 4 bases. Germline lookup yields CDR1 DFQATT and CDR2 SNEGSKA (reference sequence). This CDR3 has 14 residues. The CDR3 DNA follows: TGCAGTGCTAGAGGACTAGCGGTTTACAATGAGCAGTTCTTC. It codes for CSARGLAVYNEQFF.

Comment on this clonotype: An end of the junction differs from the germline gene, which may be a read error. CDR3: CASSLGPGVSYNEQFF. The CDR3 bases are TGTGCTAGCAGCTTAGGACCGGGAGTATCCTACAATGAGCAGTTCTTC. V and J are TRBV7-7 and TRBJ2-1, with a tentative D call TRBD2 (6 bases). In germline, CDR1 is SSHAT, CDR2 FNYEAQ (reference sequence). The CDR3 is made up of 16 amino acids.

Many counts were recorded for this clonotype. This rearrangement joins TRBV5-1 to TRBJ2-7; D is uncertain. V lost 5 bases and J lost 2, with 11 bases in between. This CDR3 is built from 13 residues. Germline CDR1 and CDR2: SGHRS and YFSETQ. Written as DNA, the CDR3 is TGCGCCAGCAGGCCGTCGGGTACCTACGAGCAGTACTTC. Translated, it gives CASRPSGTYEQYF.

The chain carries TRBV9 and TRBJ1-1; no reliable D call. V dropped 2 bases and J dropped 0 bases, with 11 bases sitting between them. This CDR3 contains 15 residues. From germline, CDR1 is SGDLS and CDR2 YYNGEE. The CDR3 coding sequence is TGTGCCAGCAGCGTCGCAGACCGGGTGAACACTGAAGCTTTCTTT. Its translation is CASSVADRVNTEAFF.

This clonotype occurred a few times. The chain carries TRBV19 and TRBJ2-7, with D possibly TRBD1 on 5 matching bases. This CDR3 contains 13 residues. Germline V gene data show CDR1 as LNHDA and CDR2 as SQIVND (reference sequence). The ends were cut back, 5 bases at V and 5 bases at J, with 13 bases in the middle. The CDR3 protein is CASSRPGYNEQYF. CDR3 nucleotide sequence: TGTGCCAGTAGTCGTCCAGGGTACAACGAGCAGTACTTC.